This TCR beta chain was sequenced in a study of blood T cell repertoires in COVID-19. Study context: Italy, Spain and the United States were the sources of the convalescent and acute COVID-19 samples. PBMCs, B-cell-depleted T cells, or T cells provided the cDNA or gDNA that made up the material.

A Seattle source enrolled patients during active infection and followed them longitudinally. In the authors' workflow: Amplified reference gene primers provided the basis for estimating nucleated cell counts. Generated by immunoSEQ multiplex PCR, the TCRdb table keeps only in-frame clones and is missing some. Clonal size and the V and J genes are those of that table, whereas D and trimming came from the DNA. This table holds roughly 400,000 clones, approximately 89% found once. The V end was cut by 6 bases, the J end by 0 bases, with 15 bases between. From germline, CDR1 is SEHNR and CDR2 FQNEAQ (reference sequence). There are 17 residues in the CDR3.

The rearrangement joins TRBV7-9 to TRBJ2-6; D is undetermined. The source of this sequence is a woman in her sixties with COVID-19, enrolled during active disease. The sample consisted of peripheral blood. CDR3 protein: CASSPRLPSSGANVLTF. As DNA, the CDR3 is TGTGCCAGCAGTCCGAGACTTCCTAGCTCTGGGGCCAACGTCCTGACTTTC.